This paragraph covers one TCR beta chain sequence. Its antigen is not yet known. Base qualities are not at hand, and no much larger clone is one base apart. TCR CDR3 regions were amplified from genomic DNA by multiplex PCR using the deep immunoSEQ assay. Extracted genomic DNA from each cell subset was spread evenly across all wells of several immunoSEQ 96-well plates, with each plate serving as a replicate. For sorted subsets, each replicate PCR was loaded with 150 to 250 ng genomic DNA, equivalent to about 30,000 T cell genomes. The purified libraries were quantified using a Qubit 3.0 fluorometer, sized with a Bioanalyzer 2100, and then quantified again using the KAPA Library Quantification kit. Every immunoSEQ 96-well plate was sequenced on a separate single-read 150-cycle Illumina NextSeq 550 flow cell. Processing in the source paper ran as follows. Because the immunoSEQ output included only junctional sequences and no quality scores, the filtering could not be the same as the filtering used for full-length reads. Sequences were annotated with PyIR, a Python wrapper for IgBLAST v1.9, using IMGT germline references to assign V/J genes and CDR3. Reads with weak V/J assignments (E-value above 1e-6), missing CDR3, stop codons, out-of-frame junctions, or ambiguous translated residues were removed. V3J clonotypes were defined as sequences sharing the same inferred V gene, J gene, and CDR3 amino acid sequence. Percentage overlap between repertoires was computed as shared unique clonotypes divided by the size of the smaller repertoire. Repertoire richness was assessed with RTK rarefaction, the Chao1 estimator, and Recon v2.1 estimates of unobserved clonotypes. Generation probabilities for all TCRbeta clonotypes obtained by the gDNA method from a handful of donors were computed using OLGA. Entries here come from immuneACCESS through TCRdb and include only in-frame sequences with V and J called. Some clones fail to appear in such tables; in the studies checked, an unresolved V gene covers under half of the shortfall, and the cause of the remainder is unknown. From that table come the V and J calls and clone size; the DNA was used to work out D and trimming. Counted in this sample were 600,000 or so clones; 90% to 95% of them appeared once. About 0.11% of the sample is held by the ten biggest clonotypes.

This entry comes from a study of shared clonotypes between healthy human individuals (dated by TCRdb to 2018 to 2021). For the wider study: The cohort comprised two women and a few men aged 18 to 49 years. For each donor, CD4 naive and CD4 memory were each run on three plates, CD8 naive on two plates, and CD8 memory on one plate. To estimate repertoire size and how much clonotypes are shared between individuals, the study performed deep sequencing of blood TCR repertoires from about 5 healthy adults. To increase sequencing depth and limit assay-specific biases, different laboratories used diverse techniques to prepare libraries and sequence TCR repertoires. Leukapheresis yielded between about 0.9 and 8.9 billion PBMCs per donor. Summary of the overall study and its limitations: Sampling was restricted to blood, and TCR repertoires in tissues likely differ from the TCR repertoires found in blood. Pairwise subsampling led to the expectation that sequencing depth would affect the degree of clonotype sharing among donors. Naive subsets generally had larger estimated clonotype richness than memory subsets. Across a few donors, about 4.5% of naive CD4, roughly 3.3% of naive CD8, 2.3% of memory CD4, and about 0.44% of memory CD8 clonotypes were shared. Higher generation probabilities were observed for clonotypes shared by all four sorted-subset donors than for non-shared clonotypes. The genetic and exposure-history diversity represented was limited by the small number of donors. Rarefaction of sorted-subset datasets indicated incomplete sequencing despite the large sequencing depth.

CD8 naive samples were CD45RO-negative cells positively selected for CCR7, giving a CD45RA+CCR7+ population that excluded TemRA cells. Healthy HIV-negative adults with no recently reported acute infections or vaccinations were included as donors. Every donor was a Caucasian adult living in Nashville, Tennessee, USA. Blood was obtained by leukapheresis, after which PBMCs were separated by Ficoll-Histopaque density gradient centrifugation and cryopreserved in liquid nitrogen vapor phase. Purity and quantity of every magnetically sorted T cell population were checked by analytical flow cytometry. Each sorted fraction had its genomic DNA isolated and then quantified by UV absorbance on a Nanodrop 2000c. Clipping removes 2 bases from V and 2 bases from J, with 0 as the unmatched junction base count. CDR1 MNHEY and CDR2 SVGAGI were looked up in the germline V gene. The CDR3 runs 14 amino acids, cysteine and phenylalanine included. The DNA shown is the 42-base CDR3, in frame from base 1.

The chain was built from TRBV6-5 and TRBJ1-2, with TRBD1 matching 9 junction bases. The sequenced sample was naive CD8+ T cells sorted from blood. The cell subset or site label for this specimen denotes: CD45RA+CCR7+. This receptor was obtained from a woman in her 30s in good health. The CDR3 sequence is CASSYGQGNYGYTF. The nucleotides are TGTGCCAGCAGTTACGGACAGGGGAACTATGGCTACACCTTC.